The present TCR beta chain was sequenced within a study of response to subunit inactivated influenza vaccine (dated by TCRdb to 2016 to 2018). Some background on the complete study: Deep quantitative profiling of the T cell receptor repertoire was used in the study to follow responses to a trivalent subunit inactivated influenza vaccine. The paper as a whole reports these results and caveats: The authors proposed that each seasonal influenza vaccination may bring in only a limited number of new T cells.

The library was prepared using RT-PCR. TCRdb shows the sequencer as Illumina HiSeq 2500. Using fastp trimming at Q25 and MiXCR clonotype assembly, TCRdb reanalyzed the public sequencing data and kept in-frame beta chains. Rows are combined by CDR3 protein, so each entry shows the most common genes and DNA. Recorded for this sample are over 800,000 distinct CDR3 sequences; around 21% of them occurred a single time. The top ten hold roughly 10% of the sample. On this clonotype: Its cognate antigen has yet to be identified. No much larger clonotype is one base removed from it; base qualities were not supplied.

This TCR came from a man aged 50-59 years who received an inactivated influenza vaccine. Donor details come from another sample of the same person, matched by shared clones. The starting material was PBMCs from blood, obtained around 5 days after vaccination.

The DNA reads TGCAGTGCTAGAGACCCAGCGGGGGGGTCCGGCAATGAGCAGTTCTTC. This is translated as CSARDPAGGSGNEQFF. The sequence is built from TRBV20-1 and TRBJ2-1, and TRBD2 aligns with 10 junction nucleotides. V is pruned by 0 bases and J by 6 bases, leaving 8 bases of the junction without a gene match. The germline V gene (reference sequence) provides CDR1 DFQATT and CDR2 SNEGSKA. Including the terminal cysteine and phenylalanine, the CDR3 comprises 16 residues. Only the CDR3 portion is preserved as DNA: 48 bases, with reading frame beginning at the first base.